This passage covers 10 T cell receptor beta chains from one sample sequenced in a study of cytomegalovirus exposure and HLA in healthy donors. Both 60 Vbeta primers and 13 Jbeta primers went into the PCR. Method: immunoSEQ multiplex PCR; TCRdb's copy keeps in-frame clones and lacks some. The sample includes some 170,000 clones, over 75% of them seen just once. The sequenced sample was PBMCs. Receptors were obtained from a man in his forties in good health and CMV-seropositive.

The chain joins TRBV5-1 to TRBJ2-2; 7 positions match TRBD1. The CDR3 contains 14 residues. The trim removed 5 bases at V and 4 bases at J, leaving 5 bases unmatched. Germline V gives CDR1 SGHRS, CDR2 YFSETQ. For the CDR3, the DNA is TGCGCCAGCAGATGGGACAGTAGCACCGGGGAGCTGTTTTTT. It translates to CASRWDSSTGELFF.

The rearrangement joins TRBV28 to TRBJ1-4, with D hard to call. Germline V lookup: CDR1 MDHEN, CDR2 SYDVKM. This CDR3 region has 14 residues. V lost 2 bases and J lost 3, with 7 bases in between. The CDR3, as DNA: TGTGCCAGCAGTTTAGGCGGGGCTAATGAAAAACTGTTTTTT. As protein: CASSLGGANEKLFF.

This clone was found a few times. The V and J genes are TRBV7-8 and TRBJ2-7, with a possible D match to TRBD1 (5 bases). This CDR3 spans 15 amino acids. V gave up 0 bases and J gave up 1 base, with 10 bases separating them. Germline CDR1 reads SGHVS; CDR2 reads FQNEAQ. The chain's CDR3 is CASSLAKGSSYEQYF. The CDR3 nucleotides read TGTGCCAGCAGCTTAGCTAAGGGGTCGTCCTACGAGCAGTACTTC.

In the case of this clone: Germline is not matched at one junction end, which may reflect a read error. The rearrangement links TRBV5-4 to TRBJ2-1; D not certain. The CDR3 length is 12 residues. In germline, CDR1 is SGHNT, CDR2 YYREEE (reference sequence). CDR3 coding DNA: TGTGCCAGCAGCGCCTCATACACTGAGCAGTTCTTC. This codes for CASSASYTEQFF.

This clone was counted a few times. The rearrangement uses TRBV7-9 and TRBJ2-7; TRBD2 matches 7 bases. This CDR3 is 12 amino acids long. Unmatched junction bases numbered 1, after V lost 3 bases and J lost 5 bases. Germline lookup yields CDR1 SEHNR and CDR2 FQNEAQ (reference sequence). The DNA for the CDR3 is TGTGCCAGCAGCTTTGGGAGGGACGAGCAGTACTTC. Translating it yields CASSFGRDEQYF.

This clone was recorded a few times. The V and J genes are TRBV5-1 and TRBJ2-3, with D maybe TRBD2 (6 bases). The CDR3 sequence is 14 residues long. The germline gives CDR1 SGHRS, CDR2 YFSETQ. The V end was cut by 6 bases, the J end by 1 base, with 12 bases between. CDR3 loop: CASTEWGGTDTQYF. The DNA for the CDR3 is TGCGCCAGCACTGAGTGGGGGGGCACAGATACGCAGTATTTT.

This clone was seen only a few times. This chain connects TRBV6-6 to TRBJ1-5; 8 positions match TRBD1. Germline trimming cut 5 bases from V and 13 bases from J; bases unmatched to any gene: 10. The length of the CDR3 is 13 residues. Germline values: CDR1 MNHNY, CDR2 SVGAGI (reference sequence). The chain's CDR3 is CASSPDRATLQHF. CDR3 bases: TGTGCCAGCAGTCCGGACAGGGCGACGCTACAGCATTTT.

The V call is TRBV11-2, the J call TRBJ2-1; tentatively, D is TRBD2 (8 bases). Germline V gene lookup returns CDR1 SGHAT and CDR2 FQNNGV. The CDR3 contains 13 residues. The ends were cut back, 5 bases at V and 16 bases at J, with 21 bases in the middle. The CDR3 here is CASSPGGRQGCFF. The DNA for the CDR3 is TGTGCCAGCAGCCCGGGGGGGAGACAGGGTTGCTTCTTC.

This chain links TRBV5-4 with TRBJ1-4; the D gene is possibly TRBD1 (5 bases). Trimming pared 4 bases from V and 3 bases from J, leaving 16 bases between. This CDR3 contains 16 residues. Germline loops: CDR1 SGHNT, CDR2 YYREEE (reference sequence). The CDR3 sequence is CASSDKGMGPNEKLFF. CDR3 DNA: TGTGCCAGCAGCGACAAGGGGATGGGTCCTAATGAAAAACTGTTTTTT. The complete variable domain, with remaining parts taken from reference TRBV5-4 and TRBJ1-4, reads ETGVTQSPTHLIKTRGQQVTLRCSSQSGHNTVSWYQQALGQGPQFIFQYYREEENGRGNFPPRFSGLQFPNYSSELNVNALELDDSALYLCASSDKGMGPNEKLFFGSGTQLSVL.

The chain recombines TRBV11-2 with TRBJ2-3, with 12 bases identical to TRBD2. Germline CDR1 is SGHAT and CDR2 is FQNNGV. The CDR3 runs to 17 residues. Unmatched junction bases numbered 7, after V lost 6 bases and J lost 0 bases. The DNA of the CDR3 is TGTGCCAGCAGAAGGACTAGCGGGGCCCATAGCACAGATACGCAGTATTTT. Translating it yields CASRRTSGAHSTDTQYF.